These 23 T cell receptor beta chains were all obtained from the same sample, sequenced in a study of T cell responses to AZD1222 COVID-19 vaccine (dated by TCRdb to the early 2020s). What the time point label conveys for this sample: baseline before first vaccination. The method was the immunoSEQ multiplex PCR assay. The immuneACCESS repertoire file appears here via TCRdb, limited to in-frame rearrangements. These files lack a portion of the clones; in checked studies, under half of the deficit traces to unresolved V genes, and the cause of the others is not known. The sample table lists approximately 67,000 clones, about nine tenths of them with a count of one. Jointly, the top ten make up 2% to 2.5% of the sample. The sequencing here drew on peripheral blood, taken on day 0 of AZD1222 vaccination. The receptors originated from an adult in good health.

This clone was observed a few times. The chain links TRBV28 to TRBJ1-6; 8 nucleotides agree with TRBD1. From germline, CDR1 is MDHEN and CDR2 SYDVKM. Unmatched junction bases numbered 9, after V lost 5 bases and J lost 9 bases. This CDR3 spans 15 amino acids. Written as DNA, the CDR3 is TGTGCCAGCAGTCCAGACGGACAGGGAATTTCACCCCTCCACTTT. Amino acids: CASSPDGQGISPLHF.

V usage is TRBV5-1 and J usage is TRBJ2-7; D gene uncertain. The V and J ends lost 4 bases and 3 bases respectively, with 5 bases between them. This CDR3 comprises 11 residues. From germline, CDR1 is SGHRS and CDR2 YFSETQ. The CDR3: CASSNSYEQYF. The CDR3 nucleotides are TGCGCCAGCAGCAACAGCTACGAGCAGTACTTC.

This chain links TRBV6-2 or TRBV6-3 with TRBJ1-2; a weak D match, TRBD1 (6 bases). The V gene lost 4 bases and the J gene lost 2 bases, with 14 bases spanning the gap. Looked up from germline, CDR1 is MNHEY and CDR2 is SVGEGT. The CDR3 is 15 residues long. DNA of the CDR3: TGTGCCAGCAGTTCCACGTCTCAGGGGAACTATGGCTACACCTTC. Residues: CASSSTSQGNYGYTF.

This clone was picked up a small number of times. This chain connects TRBV7-9 to TRBJ2-7; D uncertain. V gave up 7 bases and J gave up 1 base, with 5 bases separating them. The CDR3 spans 11 residues. The germline V gene has CDR1 SEHNR and CDR2 FQNEAQ (reference sequence). In DNA, the CDR3 is TGTGCCAGCACCACTTCCTACGAGCAGTACTTC. Its translation is CASTTSYEQYF.

The chain joins TRBV24-1 to TRBJ2-7; D call uncertain. Trimming pared 7 bases from V and 2 bases from J, leaving 8 bases between. The CDR3 runs 12 residues. The germline gives CDR1 KGHDR, CDR2 SFDVKD. The CDR3 DNA sequence: TGTGCCACCAGCCACGGTACCTACGAGCAGTACTTC. Residues: CATSHGTYEQYF.

CDR3 nucleotides: TGCGCCAGCAGTGAGTCGAGAGACAGGGGCACCGGGGAGCTGTTTTTT. It yields the protein CASSESRDRGTGELFF. The V and J genes are TRBV10-2 and TRBJ2-2, with TRBD1 matching 8 bases. The junction had 4 bases not matched to a gene; V was cut back by 0 bases and J by 4 bases. Per the germline V gene, CDR1 is WSHSY and CDR2 is SAAADI. The CDR3 loop spans 16 amino acids.

The rearrangement joins TRBV2 to TRBJ1-5; a weak D match, TRBD1 (6 bases). Germline V gene sequence: CDR1 SNHLY, CDR2 FYNNEI. The CDR3 runs 15 residues. V gave up 6 bases and J gave up 1 base, with 13 bases separating them. DNA for the CDR3: TGTGCCAGCAGGACCTTAGGGGGAAGCAATCAGCCCCAGCATTTT. Protein: CASRTLGGSNQPQHF. The full variable domain, in which reference TRBV2 and TRBJ1-5 provide the parts outside the CDR3, is EPEVTQTPSHQVTQMGQEVILRCVPISNHLYFYWYRQILGQKVEFLVSFYNNEISEKSEIFDDQFSVERPDGSNFTLKIRSTKLEDSAMYFCASRTLGGSNQPQHFGDGTRLSIL.

This rearrangement joins TRBV30 to TRBJ1-6; 9 bases fit TRBD1. The ends lost 1 base at V and 10 bases at J; junction bases unmatched: 5. The CDR3 totals 14 residues. Germline V gene lookup returns CDR1 GTSNPN and CDR2 SVGIG (reference sequence). The CDR3 DNA follows: TGTGCCTGGAGTGATGGGACAGGGATCTCACCCCTCCACTTT. Amino acids: CAWSDGTGISPLHF.

The rearrangement uses TRBV27 and TRBJ2-7; 8 positions match TRBD2. The germline CDR1 and CDR2 sequences are MNHEY and SMNVEV (reference sequence). CDR3 length equals 14 residues. Unmatched junction bases numbered 6, after V lost 6 bases and J lost 2 bases. This CDR3 reads CASRNSGTPYEQYF. The DNA of the CDR3 is TGTGCCAGCAGGAATAGCGGGACCCCCTACGAGCAGTACTTC.

The chain uses TRBV6-2 or TRBV6-3 and TRBJ2-5; unclear D gene. Trimming took 4 bases from V and 5 from J, leaving 11 bases between them. This CDR3 comprises 13 residues. The germline V gene has CDR1 MNHEY and CDR2 SVGEGT. CDR3 bases: TGTGCCAGCAGTTTCGCCAGGCGGGAGACCCAGTACTTC. Its protein product is CASSFARRETQYF.

This clone showed up just once. The V and J genes are TRBV28 and TRBJ2-3, with a possible D match to TRBD2 (6 bases). Trimming cost V 6 bases and J 6 bases, with 7 bases left between them. Germline CDR1 MDHEN, CDR2 SYDVKM. The CDR3 totals 11 residues. CDR3: CASSREDTQYF. The CDR3 DNA sequence: TGTGCCAGCAGCCGGGAGGATACGCAGTATTTT.

V is TRBV5-1 and J is TRBJ2-2; D gene unclear. CDR1 and CDR2 from the germline V gene are SGHRS and YFSETQ. The CDR3 is 12 residues long. V was trimmed by 1 base and J by 2 bases, leaving 0 bases between them. CDR3 sequence reads: CASSLNTGELFF. In DNA form, the CDR3 reads TGCGCCAGCAGCTTGAACACCGGGGAGCTGTTTTTT.

The chain carries TRBV24-1 and TRBJ1-1, with unresolved D. The CDR3 runs to 15 residues. V was clipped by 4 bases and J by 0 bases, with 11 bases between them. Germline V gene sequence: CDR1 KGHDR, CDR2 SFDVKD. CDR3 DNA sequence: TGTGCCACCAGTGAAGGTGGGGAAGTGAACACTGAAGCTTTCTTT. Translated, it gives CATSEGGEVNTEAFF.

The rearrangement uses TRBV7-2 and TRBJ2-3; 11 positions match TRBD2. The CDR3 is 16 amino acids. Germline values: CDR1 SGHTA, CDR2 FQGNSA. The trim removed 5 bases at V and 10 bases at J, leaving 14 bases unmatched. The CDR3 region is CASSHSLAGGSAAQYF. DNA for the CDR3: TGTGCCAGCAGCCACTCCCTAGCGGGGGGCTCAGCGGCGCAGTATTTT. Supplemented by reference TRBV7-2 and TRBJ2-3, the full variable domain reads GAGVSQSPSNKVTEKGKDVELRCDPISGHTALYWYRQSLGQGLEFLIYFQGNSAPDKSGLPSDRFSAERTGGSVSTLTIQRTQQEDSAVYLCASSHSLAGGSAAQYFGPGTRLTVL.

This clone came up once. The chain uses TRBV5-6 and TRBJ1-5; 7 bases match TRBD1. CDR1 is SGHDT and CDR2 is YYEEEE in the germline V gene. The CDR3 totals 16 residues. Losses at the gene ends were 5 bases for V and 2 bases for J; bases not matched to a gene: 10. The CDR3 DNA reads as TGTGCCAGCAGTTCGCCCACAGGGGTTCGCAATCAGCCCCAGCATTTT. Translated, it gives CASSSPTGVRNQPQHF.

In its sample, this clone was seen a few times. The chain has TRBV11-2 and TRBJ1-6, with D hard to call. The CDR3 runs to 13 residues. Germline CDR1 SGHAT, CDR2 FQNNGV. V gave up 2 bases and J gave up 8 bases, with 7 bases separating them. The CDR3 nucleotides are TGTGCCAGCAGCTTAATGAACGATTCACCCCTCCACTTT. Its translation is CASSLMNDSPLHF.

This clone was recorded a few times. The chain couples TRBV25-1 to TRBJ1-2; D gene unclear. The CDR3 has 11 amino acids. The V gene's germline CDR1 is MGHDK and CDR2 SYGVNS. Trimming left V 4 bases short and J 4 bases short, with 4 bases between. DNA for the CDR3: TGTGCCAGCAGTGGGTTCTATGGCTACACCTTC. This codes for CASSGFYGYTF.

This chain links TRBV4-2 with TRBJ2-1; possibly TRBD1 or TRBD2 for D (6 bases each). The CDR3 runs to 17 residues. The V and J ends lost 3 bases and 3 bases respectively, with 18 bases between them. CDR1 and CDR2 (germline): LGHNA, YNFKEQ. The CDR3 coding sequence is TGTGCCAGCAGCCAGGGGGTAGGGGGGACGAACTACAATGAGCAGTTCTTC. Translated: CASSQGVGGTNYNEQFF.

The J gene is TRBJ1-5, the V gene TRBV7-8; 7 nucleotides align to TRBD1. CDR1 and CDR2 (germline): SGHVS, FQNEAQ. Trimming removed 3 bases from V and 0 bases from J; junction bases left unmatched: 8. This CDR3 is 17 amino acids long. The CDR3 bases are TGTGCCAGCAGCTTCAAGACAGGGCCAGGTAGCAATCAGCCCCAGCATTTT. Protein sequence: CASSFKTGPGSNQPQHF.

The V and J genes are TRBV7-2 and TRBJ1-6; 9 positions agree with TRBD1. The CDR3 sequence is 15 residues long. The ends lost 5 bases at V and 8 bases at J; junction bases unmatched: 7. Germline CDR1 and CDR2: SGHTA and FQGNSA. The CDR3 region has the DNA TGTGCCAGCAGCCCGAGGTGGACAGGGGATTCACCCCTCCACTTT. Translated, it gives CASSPRWTGDSPLHF.

The V call is TRBV30, the J call TRBJ1-5; D is unresolved. The CDR3 runs to 13 residues. V lost 3 bases and J lost 7, with 13 bases in between. Germline CDR1 is GTSNPN and CDR2 is SVGIG (reference sequence). The CDR3 loop reads CAWRVGGNQPQHF. CDR3 nucleotides: TGTGCCTGGAGGGTGGGTGGGAACCAGCCCCAGCATTTT.

The chain links TRBV3-1 (or the pseudogene TRBV3-2) to TRBJ1-2; possible D gene TRBD1, 5 bases. Germline V gene sequence: CDR1 LGHDT, CDR2 YNNKEL (reference sequence). CDR3 length: 14 amino acids. The germline V and J ends were trimmed by 5 bases and 2 bases, with 12 bases remaining between them. This CDR3 reads CASSARDANYGYTF. As DNA, the CDR3 is TGTGCCAGCAGCGCCCGGGACGCCAACTATGGCTACACCTTC.

This clone has only a few counts. V is TRBV7-2 and J is TRBJ2-3; 12 nucleotides align to TRBD2. The CDR3 is made up of 15 amino acids. CDR1 and CDR2 (germline): SGHTA, FQGNSA. The V and J ends lost 5 bases and 6 bases, in that order; junction bases with no gene match: 6. The chain's CDR3 is CASSETSGSADTQYF. In DNA, the CDR3 is TGTGCCAGCAGCGAGACTAGCGGGAGTGCGGATACGCAGTATTTT. The complete variable domain, with remaining parts taken from reference TRBV7-2 and TRBJ2-3, reads GAGVSQSPSNKVTEKGKDVELRCDPISGHTALYWYRQSLGQGLEFLIYFQGNSAPDKSGLPSDRFSAERTGGSVSTLTIQRTQQEDSAVYLCASSETSGSADTQYFGPGTRLTVL.